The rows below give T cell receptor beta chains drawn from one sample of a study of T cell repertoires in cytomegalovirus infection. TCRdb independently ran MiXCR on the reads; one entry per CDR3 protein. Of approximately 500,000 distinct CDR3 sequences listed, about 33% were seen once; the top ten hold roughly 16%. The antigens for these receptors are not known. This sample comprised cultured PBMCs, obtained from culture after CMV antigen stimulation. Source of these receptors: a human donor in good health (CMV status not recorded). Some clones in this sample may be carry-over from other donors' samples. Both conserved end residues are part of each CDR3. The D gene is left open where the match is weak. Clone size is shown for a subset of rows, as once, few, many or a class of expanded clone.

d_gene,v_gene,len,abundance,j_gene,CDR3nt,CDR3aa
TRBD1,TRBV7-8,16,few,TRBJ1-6,TGTGCCAGCAGCCGATGGGGGACAGGGGGTCTTTCACCCCTCCACTTT,CASSRWGTGGLSPLHF
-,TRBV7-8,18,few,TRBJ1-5,TGTGCCAGCAGCTTAGTTAGTTCTGACGGGGGCGGGGGTCAGCCCCAGCATTTT,CASSLVSSDGGGGQPQHF
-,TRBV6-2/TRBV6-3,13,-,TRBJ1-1,TGTGCCAGCAGTTACTCGGCCCGTATTGAAGCTTTCTTT,CASSYSARIEAFF
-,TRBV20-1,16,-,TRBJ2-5,TGCAGTGCTAGAGATCGATTCAGGGGGCGGGGGGAGACCCAGTACTTC,CSARDRFRGRGETQYF
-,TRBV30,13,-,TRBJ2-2,TGTGCCTGGAGGGAGCGACTAGCCGGGGAGCTGTTTTTT,CAWRERLAGELFF
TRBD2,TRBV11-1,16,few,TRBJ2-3,TGTGCCAGCAGCTCGGGACTAGCGGGAGTGCTAAATACGCAGTATTTT,CASSSGLAGVLNTQYF
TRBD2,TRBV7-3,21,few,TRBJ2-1,TGTGCCAGCAGCTCCGTGGGGATCGGGGGGCCGGGGGGGACTAGCCCGAATGAGCAGTTCTTC,CASSSVGIGGPGGTSPNEQFF
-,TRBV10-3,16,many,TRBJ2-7,TGTGCCATCAGTGATCCCCTCAGGGTTCGGTCGGGGGAGCAGTACTTC,CAISDPLRVRSGEQYF
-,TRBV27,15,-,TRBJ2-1,TGTGCCAGCACCCTAGGGGTGGACGGATACAATGAGCAGTTCTTC,CASTLGVDGYNEQFF
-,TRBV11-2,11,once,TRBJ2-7,TGTGCCAGCAGCGTCAGGAGCGAGCAGTACTTC,CASSVRSEQYF
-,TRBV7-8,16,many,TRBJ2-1,TGTGCCAGCAGCTTAGAGGGTGGCTGGTCCTACAATGAGCAGTTCTTC,CASSLEGGWSYNEQFF
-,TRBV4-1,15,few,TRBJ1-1,TGCGCCAGCAGCCAAGAACCAGGATCGAACACTGAAGCTTTCTTT,CASSQEPGSNTEAFF
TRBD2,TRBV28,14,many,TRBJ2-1,TGTGCCAGCAGACCGGGACTAGCGACCAATGAGCAGTTCTTC,CASRPGLATNEQFF
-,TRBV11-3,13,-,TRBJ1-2,TGTGCCAGCAGCGCCGGGGACTACTATGGCTACACCTTC,CASSAGDYYGYTF
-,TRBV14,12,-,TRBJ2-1,TGTGCCAGCAGCCAAGAATCCCCTGAGCAGTTCTTC,CASSQESPEQFF
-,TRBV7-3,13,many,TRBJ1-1,TGTGCCAGCAGCGAGAGTATGAACACTGAAGCTTTCTTT,CASSESMNTEAFF
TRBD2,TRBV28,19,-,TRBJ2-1,TGTGCCAGCAGTAGAAGGACTAGCGGGTGGAGGGGGTCCTACAATGAGCAGTTCTTC,CASSRRTSGWRGSYNEQFF
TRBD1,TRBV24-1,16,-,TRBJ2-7,TGTGCCACCAGTGATGATACGGGACAGGGGGCCGGCGAGCAGTACTTC,CATSDDTGQGAGEQYF
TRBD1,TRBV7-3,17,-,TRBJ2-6,TGTGCCAGCAGCGTGGGGGACAGGGGGTCTGGGGCCAACGTCCTGACTTTC,CASSVGDRGSGANVLTF
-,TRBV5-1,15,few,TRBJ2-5,TGCGCCAGCAGCTCCGGTGGAGGGGTATCGGAGACCCAGTACTTC,CASSSGGGVSETQYF
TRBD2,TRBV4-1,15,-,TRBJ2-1,TGCGCCAGCAGCCCTCGAGCGGGAGGTGGGAATGAGCAGTTCTTC,CASSPRAGGGNEQFF
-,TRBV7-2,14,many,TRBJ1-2,TGTGCCAGCAGCTTAGACAGCACAAACTATGGCTACACCTTC,CASSLDSTNYGYTF
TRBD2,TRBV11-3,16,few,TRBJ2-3,TGTGCCAGCAGCGAACAGACTAGCGGGAGATCAGATACGCAGTATTTT,CASSEQTSGRSDTQYF
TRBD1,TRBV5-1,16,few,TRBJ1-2,TGCGCCAGCAGCTTGGGTCCGGGGACAGGGGTCGTTGGCTACACCTTC,CASSLGPGTGVVGYTF
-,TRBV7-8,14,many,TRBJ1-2,TGTGCCAGCAGCTTAGTTGGCCAGGGTAGGCGCTACACCTTC,CASSLVGQGRRYTF
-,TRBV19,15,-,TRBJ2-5,TGTGCCAGTACCCCCGCGGGTACGAGCTGGGAGACCCAGTACTTC,CASTPAGTSWETQYF
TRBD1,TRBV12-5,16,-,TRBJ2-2,TGTGCTAGTGGTTTGGTTATGGGACAGTACACCGGGGAGCTGTTTTTT,CASGLVMGQYTGELFF
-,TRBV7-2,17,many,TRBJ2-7,TGTGCCAGCAGCTTAGAAGTGTCAGGCAAAAAGATCTACGAGCAGTACTTC,CASSLEVSGKKIYEQYF
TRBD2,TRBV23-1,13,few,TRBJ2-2,TGCGCCAGCAGCCTGCGGGAGCCCGGGGAGCTGTTTTTT,CASSLREPGELFF
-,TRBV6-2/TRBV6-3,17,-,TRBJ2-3,TGTGCCAGCAGGCCACCAGGTCTCCGGACTTTCACAGATACGCAGTATTTT,CASRPPGLRTFTDTQYF
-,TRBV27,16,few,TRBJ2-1,TGTGCCAGCAGTTTATCTCTAGCGTACTCCTACAATGAGCAGTTCTTC,CASSLSLAYSYNEQFF
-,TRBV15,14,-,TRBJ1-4,TGTGCCACCAGCAGAGATCGCGTTGTTGAAAAACTGTTTTTT,CATSRDRVVEKLFF
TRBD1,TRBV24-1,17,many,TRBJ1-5,TGTGCCACCAGTGATTCCTCTCCGACAGGGGGTAATCAGCCCCAGCATTTT,CATSDSSPTGGNQPQHF
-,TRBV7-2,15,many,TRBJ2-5,TGTGCCAGCAGCCCGCGGGCGGCTCCCCAGGGGACCCAGTACTTC,CASSPRAAPQGTQYF
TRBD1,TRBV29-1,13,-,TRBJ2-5,TGCAGCGTTGGGTACAGGGGGCGAGAGACCCAGTACTTC,CSVGYRGRETQYF